This T cell receptor (beta chain) was sequenced for a study of radiotherapy plus CTLA-4 blockade in lung cancer. Broader study findings: According to reports, early shifts in blood T cell clones, alongside interferon-beta, forecast response most accurately. Expansion in blood of tumor-derived TCR clones was seen after radiotherapy plus ipilimumab.

CDR3 length equals 15 residues. V was cut by 5 bases and J by 7 bases, with 18 bases left in between. The V gene's germline CDR1 is SGHTA and CDR2 FQGTGA. Notes on this clone: The target antigen is unknown. Different DNA sequences within this sample yield the same CDR3.

The data were produced by immunoSEQ multiplex PCR, yet TCRdb's version contains in-frame clones alone and is incomplete. The sample consists of 83,000 or so clones, less than 90% of them appearing once. Chemo-refractory metastatic non-small-cell lung cancer patients were treated with focal radiation plus CTLA-4 blockade with ipilimumab. The V and J genes are TRBV7-3 and TRBJ2-1, with TRBD1 as a possible D gene (6 bases). Sequencing was performed on peripheral blood, taken from a patient treated with radiotherapy plus ipilimumab. This TCR was recovered from a human donor with non-small cell lung cancer who had stable disease on radiotherapy plus ipilimumab. The DNA for the CDR3 is TGTGCCAGCAGCAAAACTCCGACAGGCCAGAATGAGCAGTTCTTC. It yields the protein CASSKTPTGQNEQFF.